Given below is one TCR beta chain in context. This clone is a singleton in its sample. Its specific antigen is unknown. Base qualities are not at hand, and no much larger clone is one base apart. The data were taken from a study of high-grade serous ovarian cancer treatment subgroups (dated by TCRdb to the early 2020s). Regarding the research as a whole: Sequencing yielded a mean of about 15,000 reads and around 7,000 unique TCR beta rearrangements per sample. A cohort of about 30 patients was included: roughly 10 with no residual disease after primary surgery (R0), roughly 10 who were excellent NACT responders, and roughly 10 who were poor NACT responders. TCR beta repertoires were profiled in patients with high-grade serous ovarian cancer who were grouped, under a laparoscopic triage algorithm, by complete gross resection or by neoadjuvant chemotherapy response. One primary tumor sample and two metastatic tumor samples were collected from each patient, for a total of 90 or so samples. Summary of the overall study and its limitations: Spatial information was not captured by bulk tumor TCR sequencing, so insight into HGSC tumor complexity and diversity was limited. TCR clonal relatedness correlated positively with neoantigen level and, by trend, with copy number variation and mutation load from whole-genome sequencing. TCR repertoire analyses focused on CDR3; CDR1 and CDR2 were not analyzed. Tumors from the same patient had repertoire similarity ranging from about 0.095 to 0.79, while tumors from different patients showed almost no similarity.

High-throughput TCR profiling via ImmunoSEQ was performed on the roughly 81 tumor samples. On the authors' methods: Repertoire diversity metrics included richness (unique productive sequences), clonality, evenness and relatedness; Bhattacharyya coefficient assessed similarity between samples. In a sensitivity analysis, TCRs with fewer than two reads were excluded, and consistent conclusions were obtained. This is the immuneACCESS table as TCRdb keeps it, with only in-frame sequences that have V and J called. A part of the clones is gone; compared with another copy, unresolved V genes explain less than half, and the rest is unexplained. V and J calls and clone size are given by that table; D and trimming were obtained from the DNA. Here the sample has 4,500 or so clones; 60% to 80% occur a single time. Over 15% of the sample is in the top ten clones. Tumor samples were obtained before definitive surgery or chemotherapy. Genomic DNA was extracted by the MD Anderson Biospecimen Extraction Resource, and TCR sequencing was done by the MD Anderson Cancer Genomics Laboratory.

The sequence was collected from a human donor with high-grade serous ovarian cancer. The sample comprised tumor tissue.

The DNA sequence reads TGCGCCAGCAGCCAAGTCTGGGACAGCAACTATGGCTACACCTTC. Its amino acids are CASSQVWDSNYGYTF. The chain couples TRBV5-1 to TRBJ1-2; TRBD1 lines up with 7 middle nucleotides. At the junction V is shortened by 4 bases and J by 2 bases; bases outside the gene matches: 8. CDR1 and CDR2, per the germline V gene, are SGHRS and YFSETQ. Its CDR3 holds 15 amino acids, cysteine through phenylalanine. The retained sequence is limited to the CDR3, 45 bases, with the frame set at the first base.